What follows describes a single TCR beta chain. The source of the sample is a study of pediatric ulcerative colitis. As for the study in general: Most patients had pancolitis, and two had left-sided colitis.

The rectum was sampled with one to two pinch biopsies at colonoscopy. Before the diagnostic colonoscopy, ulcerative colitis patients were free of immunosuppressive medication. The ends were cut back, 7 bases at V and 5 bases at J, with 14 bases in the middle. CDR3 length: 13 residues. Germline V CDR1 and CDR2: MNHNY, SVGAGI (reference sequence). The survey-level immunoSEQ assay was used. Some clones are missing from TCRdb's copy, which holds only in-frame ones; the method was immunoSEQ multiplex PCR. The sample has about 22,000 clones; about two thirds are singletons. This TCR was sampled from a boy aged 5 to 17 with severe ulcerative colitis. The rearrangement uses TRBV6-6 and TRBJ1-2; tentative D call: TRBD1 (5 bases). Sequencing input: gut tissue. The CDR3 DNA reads TGTGCCAGCACCCCTAGACAGAGTTATGGCTACACCTTC. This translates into CASTPRQSYGYTF.